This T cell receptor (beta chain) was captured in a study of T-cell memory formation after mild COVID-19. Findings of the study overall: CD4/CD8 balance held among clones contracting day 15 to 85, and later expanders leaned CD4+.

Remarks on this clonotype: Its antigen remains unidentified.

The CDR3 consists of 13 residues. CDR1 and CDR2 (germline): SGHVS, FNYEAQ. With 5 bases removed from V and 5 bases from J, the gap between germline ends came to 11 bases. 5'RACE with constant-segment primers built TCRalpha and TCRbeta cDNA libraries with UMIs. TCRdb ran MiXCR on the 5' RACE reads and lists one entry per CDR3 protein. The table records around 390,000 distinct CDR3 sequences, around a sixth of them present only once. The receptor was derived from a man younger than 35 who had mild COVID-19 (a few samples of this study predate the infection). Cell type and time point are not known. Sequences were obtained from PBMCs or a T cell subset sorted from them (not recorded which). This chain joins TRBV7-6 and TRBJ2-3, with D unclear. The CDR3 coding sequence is TGTGCCAGCAGCCCCAAACCAGAAGATACGCAGTATTTT. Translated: CASSPKPEDTQYF.